The 18 T cell receptor beta chains presented below share a single source sample, sequenced in a study of tumor-infiltrating lymphocytes in localized non-small cell lung cancer. The method was immunoSEQ multiplex PCR; TCRdb's version includes in-frame clones alone and lacks a portion of them. The sample lists 13,000 to 15,000 clones, 55% to 70% occurring once. The sample consisted of uninvolved lung tissue not adjacent to the tumor. These receptors were collected from a human donor with non-small cell lung cancer.

The sample holds a few counts of this clone. This rearrangement joins TRBV2 to TRBJ1-1, with a possible D match to TRBD1 (5 bases). Germline CDR1 and CDR2: SNHLY and FYNNEI. This CDR3 is built from 14 residues. Trimming pared 2 bases from V and 1 base from J, leaving 8 bases between. CDR3 bases: TGTGCCAGCAGTGAACGGGGCGGGAACACTGAAGCTTTCTTT. It encodes CASSERGGNTEAFF.

This chain uses TRBV30 with TRBJ2-5; TRBD2 matches at 10 bases. The CDR3 covers 15 residues. The germline gives CDR1 GTSNPN, CDR2 SVGIG (reference sequence). V was clipped by 3 bases and J by 0 bases; unmatched bases: 4. The CDR3 loop reads CAWSGAGGYQETQYF. The CDR3 DNA follows: TGTGCCTGGAGCGGAGCGGGGGGGTACCAAGAGACCCAGTACTTC.

The chain combines TRBV30 with TRBJ1-1; a possible D gene is TRBD1 (5 bases). The ends were cut back, 1 base at V and 14 bases at J, with 17 bases in the middle. Germline V gene data show CDR1 as GTSNPN and CDR2 as SVGIG (reference sequence). The CDR3 loop spans 12 amino acids. The CDR3 protein is CAWSGGKAGAFF. The CDR3 region has the DNA TGTGCCTGGAGTGGAGGAAAGGCCGGGGCGTTCTTT.

As DNA, the CDR3 is TGTGCCAGCAGCCCCGGACTAGCGGAGTACACAGATACGCAGTATTTT. Translation: CASSPGLAEYTDTQYF. V usage is TRBV7-9 and J usage is TRBJ2-3; 10 nucleotides align to TRBD2. The CDR3 is made up of 16 amino acids. Per germline, CDR1 SEHNR and CDR2 FQNEAQ (reference sequence). With 5 bases clipped from V and 2 bases from J, the junction kept 7 bases outside the gene matches.

The chain is built from TRBV7-3 and TRBJ1-2, with TRBD1 as a possible D gene (5 bases). The germline gives CDR1 SGHTA, CDR2 FQGTGA. The CDR3 has 13 residues. V lost 5 bases and J 4 bases, leaving 11 bases between the germline ends. The CDR3 here is CASSENGGYGYTF. For the CDR3, the DNA is TGTGCCAGCAGCGAGAACGGGGGCTATGGCTACACCTTC.

This clone is medium-sized within its sample. The genes are TRBV6-4 and TRBJ2-3, with D possibly being TRBD1 (6 bases). Trimming cost V 0 bases and J 1 base, with 8 bases left between them. Germline loops: CDR1 MRHNA, CDR2 SNTAGT. The CDR3 runs to 15 residues. The CDR3 spells CASSDSKGGTDTQYF. CDR3 bases: TGTGCCAGCAGTGACTCGAAGGGGGGCACAGATACGCAGTATTTT.

By share, this clone counts as medium-sized (0.01 to 0.1%). This sequence joins TRBV29-1 and TRBJ1-2; unclear D gene. Between the trimmed V and J ends, which lost 2 bases and 4 bases, there was a span of 8 bases. This CDR3 spans 12 amino acids. Germline CDR1 reads SQVTM; CDR2 reads ANQGSEA. This CDR3 is CSVESGLYGYTF. The DNA for the CDR3 is TGCAGCGTTGAATCAGGTCTCTATGGCTACACCTTC.

In DNA form, the CDR3 reads TGTGCCTGGGGACAAAACTATGGCTACACCTTC. Protein: CAWGQNYGYTF. The gene calls are TRBV30 and TRBJ1-2; a possible D gene is TRBD1 (5 bases). CDR1 GTSNPN and CDR2 SVGIG come from the germline V gene (reference sequence). The CDR3 totals 11 residues. The germline V and J ends were trimmed by 5 bases and 2 bases, with 6 bases remaining between them.

V gene TRBV6-6 combines with J gene TRBJ2-2, with TRBD1 matching over 7 bases. The CDR3 consists of 15 residues. The V and J ends lost 7 bases and 2 bases, in that order; junction bases with no gene match: 7. Germline CDR1 is MNHNY and CDR2 is SVGAGI (reference sequence). The CDR3 protein is CASKLGTANTGELFF. In DNA form, the CDR3 reads TGTGCCAGCAAACTCGGGACAGCAAACACCGGGGAGCTGTTTTTT.

The rearrangement joins TRBV10-1 to TRBJ2-7; 9 bases map to TRBD1. The V gene end was trimmed by 5 bases and the J gene end by 7 bases; junction bases not matched to a gene: 6. The CDR3 spans 13 residues. Germline CDR1 and CDR2: WNHNN and SYGVQD (reference sequence). The CDR3 is CASSWTGAREQYF. The CDR3 nucleotides are TGCGCCAGCAGTTGGACAGGGGCGCGGGAGCAGTACTTC.

The chain uses TRBV7-8 and TRBJ2-7; D is unresolved. Germline V gene lookup returns CDR1 SGHVS and CDR2 FQNEAQ. V was cut by 5 bases and J by 0 bases, with 11 bases left in between. This CDR3 spans 14 amino acids. For the CDR3, the DNA is TGTGCCAGCAGCCCGACTGGCAACTCCTACGAGCAGTACTTC. This encodes CASSPTGNSYEQYF.

V usage is TRBV19 and J usage is TRBJ2-7; D is unresolved. V lost 7 bases, J lost 0 bases, and 10 bases lay in between. There are 13 residues in the CDR3. Germline lookup yields CDR1 LNHDA and CDR2 SQIVND (reference sequence). DNA for the CDR3: TGTGCCAGTACCGGACGCGTCTCCTACGAGCAGTACTTC. Translating it yields CASTGRVSYEQYF. Full variable domain (outside the CDR3, taken from reference TRBV19 and TRBJ2-7): DGGITQSPKYLFRKEGQNVTLSCEQNLNHDAMYWYRQDPGQGLRLIYYSQIVNDFQKGDIAEGYSVSREKKESFPLTVTSAQKNPTAFYLCASTGRVSYEQYFGPGTRLTVT.

V usage is TRBV2 and J usage is TRBJ1-1, with D unresolved. The CDR3 runs to 12 residues. Germline-derived CDR1 and CDR2 are SNHLY and FYNNEI. V lost 6 bases, J lost 2 bases, and 7 bases lay in between. CDR3: CASRRINTEAFF. The CDR3 nucleotides are TGTGCCAGCAGACGGATAAACACTGAAGCTTTCTTT.

CDR3: CASSHPLYGTGDYGYTF. CDR3 sequence (DNA): TGTGCCAGCAGCCATCCCCTATACGGGACAGGGGACTATGGCTACACCTTC. The chain employs TRBV4-2 and TRBJ1-2; 10 nucleotides agree with TRBD1. The CDR3 runs to 17 residues. Germline assignment: CDR1 LGHNA and CDR2 YNFKEQ. V shed 3 bases and J 3 bases; nucleotides not matched to a gene: 10.

The rearrangement links TRBV6-1 to TRBJ2-3; TRBD1 or TRBD2 may be the D gene (7 bases each). Trimming removed 4 bases at V and 1 base at J, with 15 bases between. CDR1 is MNHNS and CDR2 is SASEGT in the germline V gene. This CDR3 region has 16 residues. CDR3 region: CASSVNRGGGTDTQYF. CDR3 bases: TGTGCCAGCAGTGTAAACAGGGGAGGGGGCACAGATACGCAGTATTTT.

This sequence joins TRBV6-5 and TRBJ1-2; D unclear. Per germline, CDR1 MNHEY and CDR2 SVGAGI. This CDR3 has 13 amino acids. Trimming removed 0 bases at V and 6 bases at J, with 8 bases between. CDR3 in amino acids: CASSYSGQDGYTF. As DNA, the CDR3 is TGTGCCAGCAGTTACTCTGGGCAGGATGGCTACACCTTC.

This sequence joins TRBV11-1 and TRBJ2-7, with 7 bases matching TRBD1. CDR3 size: 13 residues. CDR1 is SGHAT, CDR2 FQDESV, per germline (reference sequence). J was trimmed by 0 bases and V by 6 bases; bases with no gene match: 2. CDR3 sequence (DNA): TGTGCCAGCAGGCGGACAGGCTCCTACGAGCAGTACTTC. Its protein is CASRRTGSYEQYF.

This clone occurred a few times. The chain carries TRBV19 and TRBJ2-3, with TRBD1 identical over 7 bases. J was trimmed by 3 bases and V by 4 bases; bases with no gene match: 7. CDR1 and CDR2 from the germline V gene are LNHDA and SQIVND (reference sequence). This CDR3 comprises 15 residues. The CDR3 here is CASSTSGQETDTQYF. The CDR3 nucleotides are TGTGCCAGTAGTACCTCCGGACAGGAAACAGATACGCAGTATTTT.